The 20 T cell receptor beta chains reported below all come from one sample, sequenced in a study of patients and donors after allogeneic stem cell transplantation. MiXCR, run by TCRdb on the RT-PCR reads, gives a single entry per CDR3 protein. The data hold some 880,000 distinct CDR3 sequences, with approximately 18% observed a single time. Specimen: blood, either unsorted or a sorted T cell fraction (not recorded which). The receptors come from a human donor who was either an allogeneic HSCT recipient or a stem cell or donor lymphocyte infusion donor (not recorded which). It is not recorded whose cells these are; they may come from a transplant donor.

This clonotype has a handful of counts. V gene TRBV4-3 combines with J gene TRBJ2-5; D is possibly TRBD2 (6 bases). In germline, CDR1 is LGHNA, CDR2 YSLEER. CDR3 length equals 15 residues. V was shortened by 0 bases and J by 5 bases, with 13 bases between the two germline ends. CDR3 sequence: CASSQDRLAYETQYF. As DNA, the CDR3 is TGCGCCAGCAGCCAAGACAGGCTAGCGTACGAGACCCAGTACTTC.

The chain employs TRBV7-9 and TRBJ1-6; TRBD1 might be the D (6 bases). Trimming removed 1 base at V and 12 bases at J, with 13 bases between. Germline-derived CDR1 and CDR2 are SEHNR and FQNEAQ (reference sequence). The CDR3 consists of 14 residues. This chain's CDR3 is CASSLVGGQKPLHF. The CDR3 DNA sequence: TGTGCCAGCAGCTTAGTGGGGGGGCAGAAACCCCTCCACTTT.

This clonotype was recorded a few times. The CDR3 loop is CASRATGVEQYF. The CDR3 nucleotides are TGTGCCAGCAGAGCTACAGGGGTCGAGCAGTACTTC. The rearrangement joins TRBV2 to TRBJ2-7; 7 nucleotides line up with TRBD1. Unmatched junction bases numbered 5, after V lost 6 bases and J lost 6 bases. This CDR3 has 12 amino acids. Germline V gene data show CDR1 as SNHLY and CDR2 as FYNNEI. The complete variable domain, with remaining parts taken from reference TRBV2 and TRBJ2-7, reads EPEVTQTPSHQVTQMGQEVILRCVPISNHLYFYWYRQILGQKVEFLVSFYNNEISEKSEIFDDQFSVERPDGSNFTLKIRSTKLEDSAMYFCASRATGVEQYFGPGTRLTVT.

The chain is built from TRBV7-2 and TRBJ2-7, with D perhaps TRBD2 (5 bases). V lost 1 base and J 5 bases, leaving 15 bases between the germline ends. Germline lookup yields CDR1 SGHTA and CDR2 FQGNSA. The CDR3 consists of 15 residues. The CDR3 protein is CASSLVSRESHEQYF. CDR3 DNA sequence: TGTGCCAGCAGCTTAGTCAGTAGGGAGTCCCACGAGCAGTACTTC.

The chain uses TRBV9 and TRBJ2-1, with TRBD2 identical over 9 bases. The germline gives CDR1 SGDLS, CDR2 YYNGEE. This CDR3 is built from 14 residues. The ends lost 2 bases at V and 6 bases at J; junction bases unmatched: 3. This CDR3 is CASSVVAGANEQFF. CDR3 in DNA: TGTGCCAGCAGCGTGGTAGCGGGAGCCAATGAGCAGTTCTTC.

The CDR3 here is CASSLATGGGRVSYNEQFF. DNA of the CDR3: TGCGCCAGCAGCTTGGCGACAGGTGGAGGGAGGGTCTCCTACAATGAGCAGTTCTTC. This rearrangement joins TRBV5-1 to TRBJ2-1, with a tentative D call TRBD2 (7 bases). Germline CDR1 reads SGHRS; CDR2 reads YFSETQ. V dropped 0 bases and J dropped 0 bases, with 19 bases sitting between them. The CDR3 extends over 19 amino acids.

The CDR3 bases are TGTGCCAGCAGTTTTGTGGGACAGGGGTTCACCGGGGAGCTGTTTTTT. As protein: CASSFVGQGFTGELFF. The chain joins TRBV27 to TRBJ2-2; 10 bases line up with TRBD1. Germline V CDR1 and CDR2: MNHEY, SMNVEV (reference sequence). The ends lost 3 bases at V and 4 bases at J; junction bases unmatched: 5. The CDR3 is 16 residues long.

This clonotype was recorded at least ten times. The chain combines TRBV5-1 with TRBJ2-1; TRBD1 matches 9 bases. The CDR3 extends over 13 amino acids. Germline trimming cut 7 bases from V and 4 bases from J; bases unmatched to any gene: 3. Germline values: CDR1 SGHRS, CDR2 YFSETQ. CDR3 DNA: TGCGCCAGCCGACAGGGGGGTTACAATGAGCAGTTCTTC. Translation: CASRQGGYNEQFF.

The chain joins TRBV30 to TRBJ1-1; the D gene is possibly TRBD1 (6 bases). With 5 bases removed from V and 1 base from J, the gap between germline ends came to 8 bases. CDR1 and CDR2 (germline): GTSNPN, SVGIG (reference sequence). This CDR3 has 12 residues. CDR3 amino acids: CAWEQGNTEAFF. In DNA, the CDR3 is TGTGCCTGGGAACAGGGGAACACTGAAGCTTTCTTT.

This clonotype has ten or more counts. The limits of the CDR3 on the DNA are not certain, so only TCRdb's listed CDR3 is given. The chain is built from TRBV24-1 and TRBJ2-5. Germline V lookup: CDR1 KGHDR, CDR2 SFDVKD. The CDR3 has 14 amino acids, counting both end residues. The CDR3 protein is CATSHTYFGETQYF.

The chain recombines TRBV9 with TRBJ2-1; 10 positions match TRBD2. The V gene end was trimmed by 0 bases and the J gene end by 6 bases; junction bases not matched to a gene: 12. The CDR3 contains 18 residues. CDR1 and CDR2 (germline): SGDLS, YYNGEE. CDR3 protein: CASSVATPTSGVVNEQFF. CDR3 nucleotide sequence: TGTGCCAGCAGCGTAGCCACACCTACTAGCGGGGTTGTCAATGAGCAGTTCTTC.

The chain employs TRBV6-5 and TRBJ1-5; 7 nucleotides match TRBD1. This CDR3 spans 17 amino acids. Germline CDR1 is MNHEY and CDR2 is SVGAGI. V lost 2 bases, J lost 4 bases, and 11 bases stayed unmatched. This CDR3 is CASSYAPEGARNQPQHF. The CDR3 DNA reads as TGTGCCAGCAGTTACGCACCAGAGGGGGCGCGAAATCAGCCCCAGCATTTT.

This CDR3 reads CASNSGQGYGYGYTF. The CDR3 DNA reads as TGTGCCAGCAATTCGGGACAGGGGTACGGCTATGGCTACACCTTC. The chain carries TRBV5-6 and TRBJ1-2, with 10 bases lining up with TRBD1. Per the germline V gene, CDR1 is SGHDT and CDR2 is YYEEEE. The CDR3 has 15 residues. J gave up 4 bases and V 6 bases, and 9 bases lay outside the gene matches.

This clonotype came up a few times. This chain uses TRBV6-1 with TRBJ2-1, with a weak D call TRBD1 (6 bases). This CDR3 region has 15 residues. CDR1 and CDR2 from the germline V gene are MNHNS and SASEGT. Trimming took 6 bases from V and 3 from J, leaving 15 bases between them. This CDR3 reads CASSSTGIGYNEQFF. In DNA form, the CDR3 reads TGTGCCAGCAGCTCAACAGGGATAGGCTACAATGAGCAGTTCTTC.

This clonotype was observed a few times. The V call is TRBV20-1, the J call TRBJ2-2; no firm D call. V was clipped by 0 bases and J by 5 bases, with 7 bases between them. The CDR3 runs 13 residues. CDR1 is DFQATT, CDR2 SNEGSKA, per germline (reference sequence). CDR3 DNA sequence: TGCAGTGCTAGAGATCGAGTTACCGGGGAGCTGTTTTTT. Protein sequence: CSARDRVTGELFF.

V gene TRBV28 combines with J gene TRBJ2-3; no definite D call. The V end lost 1 base, the J end lost 4 bases, and 12 bases lay between the germline ends. The CDR3 is 15 residues long. Germline V gene lookup returns CDR1 MDHEN and CDR2 SYDVKM. CDR3 DNA: TGTGCCAGCAGTTTATCCGGCTGGACCCCAGATACGCAGTATTTT. Protein product: CASSLSGWTPDTQYF.

The chain uses TRBV7-2 and TRBJ2-2, with 9 bases fitting TRBD2. The junction had 4 bases not matched to a gene; V was cut back by 0 bases and J by 5 bases. The germline gives CDR1 SGHTA, CDR2 FQGNSA. The CDR3 contains 16 residues. The DNA of the CDR3 is TGTGCCAGCAGCTTAGCGCCCAGCGGGAGGACCGGGGAGCTGTTTTTT. It specifies CASSLAPSGRTGELFF.

The J gene is TRBJ2-1, the V gene TRBV5-5, with 10 bases lining up with TRBD2. V shed 0 bases, J shed 5 bases, and the junction held 5 bases outside the gene matches. Germline V CDR1 and CDR2: SGHKS, YYEKEE (reference sequence). The CDR3 is 16 amino acids. The CDR3 coding sequence is TGTGCCAGCAGCTTGGACAGGACTAGCGGTAACAATGAGCAGTTCTTC. It specifies CASSLDRTSGNNEQFF.

The V and J genes are TRBV5-1 and TRBJ2-5, with TRBD2 as a possible D gene (5 bases). The CDR3 loop spans 15 amino acids. Germline values: CDR1 SGHRS, CDR2 YFSETQ. The V and J ends lost 4 bases and 5 bases respectively, with 18 bases between them. CDR3 bases: TGCGCCAGCAGCCTAGAAACTAGTCGCGGGGAGACCCAGTACTTC. Its protein product is CASSLETSRGETQYF.

Many counts were recorded for this clonotype. The V gene is TRBV25-1, the J gene TRBJ2-1, with D maybe TRBD2 (6 bases). The length of the CDR3 is 14 residues. Trimming shortened V by 0 bases and J by 9 bases, and 12 bases separated the two germline ends. Germline lookup yields CDR1 MGHDK and CDR2 SYGVNS. CDR3 loop: CASSEYGTHGEQFF. The CDR3 DNA sequence: TGTGCCAGCAGTGAATATGGGACTCATGGTGAGCAGTTCTTC. The full variable domain, completed using reference TRBV25-1 and TRBJ2-1, is EADIYQTPRYLVIGTGKKITLECSQTMGHDKMYWYQQDPGMELHLIHYSYGVNSTEKGDLSSESTVSRIRTEHFPLTLESARPSHTSQYLCASSEYGTHGEQFFGPGTRLTVL.